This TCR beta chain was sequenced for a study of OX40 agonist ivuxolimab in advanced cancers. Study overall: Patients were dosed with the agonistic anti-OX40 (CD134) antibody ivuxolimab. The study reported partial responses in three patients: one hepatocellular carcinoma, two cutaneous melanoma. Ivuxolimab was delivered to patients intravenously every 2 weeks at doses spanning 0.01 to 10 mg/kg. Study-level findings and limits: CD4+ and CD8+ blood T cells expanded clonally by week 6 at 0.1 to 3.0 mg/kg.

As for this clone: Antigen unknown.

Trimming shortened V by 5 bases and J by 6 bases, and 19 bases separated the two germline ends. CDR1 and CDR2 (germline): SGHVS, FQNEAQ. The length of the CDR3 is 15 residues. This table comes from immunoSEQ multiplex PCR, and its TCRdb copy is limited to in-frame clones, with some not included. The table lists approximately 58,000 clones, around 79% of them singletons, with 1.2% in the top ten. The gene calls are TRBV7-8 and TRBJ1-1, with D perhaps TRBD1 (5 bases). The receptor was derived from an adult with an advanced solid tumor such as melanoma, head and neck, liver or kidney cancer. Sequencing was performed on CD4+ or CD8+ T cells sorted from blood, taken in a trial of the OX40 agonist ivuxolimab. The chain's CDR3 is CASSVTGTGVAEAFF. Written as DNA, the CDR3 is TGTGCCAGCAGCGTCACCGGGACGGGGGTTGCTGAAGCTTTCTTT.